This T cell receptor (beta chain) was found in a study of blood T cell repertoires in COVID-19. Study details: Sites across the United States, Italy and Spain contributed samples from acute and convalescent COVID-19. The cDNA or gDNA used as material had been derived from T cells, B-cell-depleted T cells, or PBMCs.

Only in-frame clones appear in the TCRdb table, and some are missing; sequencing was by immunoSEQ multiplex PCR. The sample holds 220,000 or so clones; over 60% are singletons and the top ten take around 5.4%. The junction had 6 bases not matched to a gene; V was cut back by 9 bases and J by 6 bases. Germline V lookup: CDR1 LNHDA, CDR2 SQIVND (reference sequence). The CDR3 length is 14 residues. This TCR was recovered from a woman between 65 and 79 years old with acute or convalescent COVID-19. The sample was peripheral blood. The chain joins TRBV19 to TRBJ2-1, with 12 positions matching TRBD2. The CDR3 loop reads CASRLAGEANEQFF. DNA for the CDR3: TGTGCCAGCAGACTAGCGGGAGAAGCCAATGAGCAGTTCTTC.